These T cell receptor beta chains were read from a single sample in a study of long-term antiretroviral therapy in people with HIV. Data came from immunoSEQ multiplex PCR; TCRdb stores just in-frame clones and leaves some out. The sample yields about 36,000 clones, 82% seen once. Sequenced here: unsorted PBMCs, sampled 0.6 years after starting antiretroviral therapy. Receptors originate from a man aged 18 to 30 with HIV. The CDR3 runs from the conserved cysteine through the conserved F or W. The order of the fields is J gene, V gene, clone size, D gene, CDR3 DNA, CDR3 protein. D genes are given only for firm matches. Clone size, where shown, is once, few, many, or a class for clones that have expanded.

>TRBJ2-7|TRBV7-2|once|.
TGTGCCAGCAGCTCTTCAGGGTACGAGCAGTACTTC
CASSSSGYEQYF
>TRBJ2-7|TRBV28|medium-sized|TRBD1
TGTGCCAGCAGCGATCCGGGACAGCAACACTCCTACGAGCAGTACTTC
CASSDPGQQHSYEQYF
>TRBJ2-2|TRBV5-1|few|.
TGCGCCAGCAGCGTTGGGGACACCGGGGAGCTGTTTTTT
CASSVGDTGELFF
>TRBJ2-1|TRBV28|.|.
TGTGCCAGCAGTTTACGGCCACTGAGAACAGGGAATGAGCAGTTCTTC
CASSLRPLRTGNEQFF
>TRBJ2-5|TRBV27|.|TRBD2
TGTGCCAGCAGCTTTAGCGGGAGCCAAGAGACCCAGTACTTC
CASSFSGSQETQYF
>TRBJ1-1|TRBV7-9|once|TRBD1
TGTGCCAGCAGCCCGATGACAGGGGTTATAGGTGAAGCTTTCTTT
CASSPMTGVIGEAFF
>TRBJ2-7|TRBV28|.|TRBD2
TGTGCCAGCAGTCTCCCCGGGGGGACGGGCGAGCAGTACTTC
CASSLPGGTGEQYF
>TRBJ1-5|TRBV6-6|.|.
TGTGCCAGCAGTTTAGGAGGCCCCTATAGCAATCAGCCCCAGCATTTT
CASSLGGPYSNQPQHF
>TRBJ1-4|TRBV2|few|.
TGTGCCAGCAGCGAAGGACGGTTTGAAAAACTGTTTTTT
CASSEGRFEKLFF
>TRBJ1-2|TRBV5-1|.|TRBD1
TGCGCCAGCAGCTTACAGGGGCTGGAGGGCGGCTACACCTTC
CASSLQGLEGGYTF
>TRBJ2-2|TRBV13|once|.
TGTGCCAGCAGCCTCGGTAGGGGGGCCTTAGGGGAGCTGTTTTTT
CASSLGRGALGELFF
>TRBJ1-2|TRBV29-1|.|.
TGCAGCGTTGAATCCAGGCAGTACGGCTATGGCTACACCTTC
CSVESRQYGYGYTF
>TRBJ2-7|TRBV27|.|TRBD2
TGTGCCAGCAGTCCTCAGACTAGCGGGGTGGGCCCATCATCCTACGAGCAGTACTTC
CASSPQTSGVGPSSYEQYF
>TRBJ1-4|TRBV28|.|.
TGTGCCGTAGCTGGAACTAGAGGTGAAAAACTGTTTTTT
CAVAGTRGEKLFF
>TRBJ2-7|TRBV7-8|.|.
TGTGCCAGCAGACACGCCCTCGACAGGTACTACGAGCAGTACTTC
CASRHALDRYYEQYF
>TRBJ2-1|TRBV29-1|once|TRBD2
TGCAGCGTTGAATTAAGCGGGAGCAATGTAGACAATGAGCAGTTCTTC
CSVELSGSNVDNEQFF
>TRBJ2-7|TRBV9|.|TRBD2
TGTGCCAGCAGCGTAGGGGGAGGGACCTACGAGCAGTACTTC
CASSVGGGTYEQYF
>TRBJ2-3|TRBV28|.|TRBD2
TGTGCCAGCAGTTCACTTGGACTAGCGGGACAGTATTTT
CASSSLGLAGQYF
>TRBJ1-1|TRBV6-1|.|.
TGTGCCAGCAGTTTTCAAGAAAACACTGAAGCTTTCTTT
CASSFQENTEAFF
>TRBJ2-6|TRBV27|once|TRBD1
TGTGCCAGCAGTTTATACGGGACAGCACACTCTGGGGCCAACGTCCTGACTTTC
CASSLYGTAHSGANVLTF
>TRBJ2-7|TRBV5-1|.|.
TGCGCCAGCAGCTTGAATGCTGCGACCTACGAGCAGTACTTC
CASSLNAATYEQYF
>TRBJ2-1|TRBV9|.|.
TGTGCCAGCAGCGTAGTGGGACTGCCCAATGAGCAGTTCTTC
CASSVVGLPNEQFF
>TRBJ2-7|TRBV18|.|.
TGTGCCAGCTCACCAGAGAATTTCGAGCAGTACTTC
CASSPENFEQYF
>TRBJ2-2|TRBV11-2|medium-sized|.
TGTGCCAGCAGCCAGGCGGTTCGGGGGGAGCTGTTTTTT
CASSQAVRGELFF
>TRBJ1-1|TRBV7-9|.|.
TGTGCCAGCAGCTCGCCCAGGGGGAACACTGAAGCTTTCTTT
CASSSPRGNTEAFF
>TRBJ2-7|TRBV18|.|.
TGTGCCAGCTCACCTCTCCTCGCACAGGGCATTTTTGAGCAGTACTTC
CASSPLLAQGIFEQYF
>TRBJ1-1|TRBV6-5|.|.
TGTGCCAGCAGTCACTACCCAGGGGTGAGCACTGAAGCTTTCTTT
CASSHYPGVSTEAFF
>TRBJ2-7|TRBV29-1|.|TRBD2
TGCAGCGTGGTGGCGGGAGGGTCCTACGAGCAGTACTTC
CSVVAGGSYEQYF
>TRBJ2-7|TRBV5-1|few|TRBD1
TGCGCCAGCAGCCTAGGACAGGTCCGTCACGAGCAGTACTTC
CASSLGQVRHEQYF
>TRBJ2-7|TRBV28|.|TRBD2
TGTGCCAGCAGCCCGGGACTACCTCCCTACGAGCAGTACTTC
CASSPGLPPYEQYF
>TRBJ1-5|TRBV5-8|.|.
TGTGCCAGCAGCCATTCCCAGGGTATCGGCAATCAGCCCCAGCATTTT
CASSHSQGIGNQPQHF
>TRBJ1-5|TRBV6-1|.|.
TGTGCCAGCAGAGGTGGTGAAGGGAATCAGCCCCAGCATTTT
CASRGGEGNQPQHF